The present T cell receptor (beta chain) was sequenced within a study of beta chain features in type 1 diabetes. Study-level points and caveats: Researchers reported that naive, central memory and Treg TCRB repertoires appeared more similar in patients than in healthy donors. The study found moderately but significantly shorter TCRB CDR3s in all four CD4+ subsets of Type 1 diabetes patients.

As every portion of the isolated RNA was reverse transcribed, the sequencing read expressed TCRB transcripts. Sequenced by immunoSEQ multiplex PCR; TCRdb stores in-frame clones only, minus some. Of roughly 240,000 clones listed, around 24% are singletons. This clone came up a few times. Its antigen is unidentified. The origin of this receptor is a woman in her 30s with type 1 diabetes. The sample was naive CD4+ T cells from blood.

The CDR3 DNA reads as TGTGCCAGCAGCTTAACAGGGCAGGGCACTGAAGCTTTCTTT. Amino acid sequence: CASSLTGQGTEAFF. The chain couples TRBV7-9 to TRBJ1-1; a weak D match, TRBD1 (6 bases). V dropped 2 bases and J dropped 4 bases, with 11 bases sitting between them. The CDR3 contains 14 residues. CDR1 is SEHNR and CDR2 is FQNEAQ in the germline V gene (reference sequence).